The 13 T cell receptor beta chains given below trace back to one sample, sequenced in a study of control samples from healthy donors and cancer patients. TCRdb keeps only in-frame clones here, not all; method: immunoSEQ multiplex PCR. The table lists tens of thousands of clones, approximately 82% of them singletons. The sample consisted of blood. These receptor sequences come from a man in his fifties or sixties in good health.

The chain recombines TRBV4-3 with TRBJ1-2, with 8 bases fitting TRBD1. CDR1 and CDR2 from the germline V gene are LGHNA and YSLEER. CDR3 size: 17 residues. V shed 2 bases and J 3 bases; nucleotides not matched to a gene: 11. Here the CDR3 reads CASSQSWDRQHHYGYTF. CDR3 DNA sequence: TGCGCCAGCAGCCAATCTTGGGACAGGCAACACCACTATGGCTACACCTTC.

The chain employs TRBV7-9 and TRBJ2-1, with 9 bases matching TRBD2. The CDR3 is made up of 17 amino acids. J was trimmed by 6 bases and V by 5 bases; bases with no gene match: 14. The germline CDR1 and CDR2 sequences are SEHNR and FQNEAQ (reference sequence). CDR3 residues: CASSLERRTSATNEQFF. CDR3 DNA: TGTGCCAGCAGCCTGGAACGTAGGACTAGCGCGACCAATGAGCAGTTCTTC.

The chain joins TRBV19 to TRBJ1-3, with unresolved D. V was trimmed by 4 bases and J by 0 bases, leaving 13 bases between them. The CDR3 has 16 amino acids. Germline CDR1 and CDR2: LNHDA and SQIVND (reference sequence). CDR3 protein: CASSTLARGSGNTIYF. The CDR3 bases are TGTGCCAGTAGTACCCTGGCTCGGGGCTCTGGAAACACCATATATTTT.

This clone was picked up a small number of times. The rearrangement links TRBV5-4 to TRBJ2-7; 9 bases are shared with TRBD1. CDR1 is SGHNT and CDR2 is YYREEE in the germline V gene (reference sequence). V dropped 3 bases and J dropped 11; count of bases not matched to a gene: 6. CDR3 length equals 12 residues. CDR3 loop: CASSYHRGPEYF. The CDR3 DNA reads as TGTGCCAGCAGCTATCACAGGGGGCCGGAGTACTTC.

V usage is TRBV7-2 and J usage is TRBJ1-6; 7 bases match TRBD1. This CDR3 has 15 residues. Unmatched junction bases numbered 3, after V lost 3 bases and J lost 4 bases. Germline lookup yields CDR1 SGHTA and CDR2 FQGNSA. The CDR3, as DNA: TGTGCCAGCAGCTTTCGACAGGGTTATAATTCACCCCTCCACTTT. Residues: CASSFRQGYNSPLHF.

The chain employs TRBV27 and TRBJ2-1; TRBD2 matches 7 bases. The trim removed 3 bases at V and 4 bases at J, leaving 6 bases unmatched. The CDR3 extends over 15 amino acids. Germline V CDR1 and CDR2: MNHEY, SMNVEV (reference sequence). CDR3 in amino acids: CASSLGGGNYNEQFF. For the CDR3, the DNA is TGTGCCAGCAGTTTGGGGGGAGGGAATTACAATGAGCAGTTCTTC.

The chain has TRBV14 and TRBJ2-3; the D gene could be TRBD1 or TRBD2 (5 bases each). V was trimmed by 3 bases and J by 4 bases, leaving 17 bases between them. CDR1 and CDR2 (germline): SGHDN, FVKESK. The CDR3 contains 16 residues. In DNA, the CDR3 is TGTGCCAGCAGCCAGGGGCGGTTAGAGGGAGCAGATACGCAGTATTTT. Its translation is CASSQGRLEGADTQYF. Drawing the rest from reference TRBV14 and TRBJ2-3, the complete variable domain is EAGVTQFPSHSVIEKGQTVTLRCDPISGHDNLYWYRRVMGKEIKFLLHFVKESKQDESGMPNNRFLAERTGGTYSTLKVQPAELEDSGVYFCASSQGRLEGADTQYFGPGTRLTVL.

The gene calls are TRBV25-1 and TRBJ1-6; 7 nucleotides agree with TRBD1. J gave up 0 bases and V 5 bases, and 4 bases lay outside the gene matches. The CDR3 runs to 16 residues. The germline V gene has CDR1 MGHDK and CDR2 SYGVNS. The CDR3 nucleotides are TGTGCCAGCAGTACAGGGGACGGCTCCTATAATTCACCCCTCCACTTT. Translation: CASSTGDGSYNSPLHF.

V usage is TRBV12-5 and J usage is TRBJ2-7, with D possibly being TRBD2 (5 bases). The CDR3 extends over 14 amino acids. Per germline, CDR1 LGHNT and CDR2 FRNRAP. The V end lost 3 bases, the J end lost 1 base, and 10 bases lay between the germline ends. In DNA form, the CDR3 reads TGTGCTAGTGGTTTCCCGGGGTTTTCCTACGAGCAGTACTTC. Translation gives CASGFPGFSYEQYF. Full variable domain (rest looked up from reference TRBV12-5 and TRBJ2-7): DARVTQTPRHKVTEMGQEVTMRCQPILGHNTVFWYRQTMMQGLELLAYFRNRAPLDDSGMPKDRFSAEMPDATLATLKIQPSEPRDSAVYFCASGFPGFSYEQYFGPGTRLTVT.

The chain combines TRBV27 with TRBJ2-1; 11 bases line up with TRBD1. Germline V gene data show CDR1 as MNHEY and CDR2 as SMNVEV (reference sequence). Unmatched junction bases numbered 10, after V lost 10 bases and J lost 11 bases. The CDR3 is 13 residues long. Here the CDR3 reads CATRRTGGEKQFF. CDR3 DNA sequence: TGTGCCACCCGCAGGACAGGGGGCGAAAAGCAGTTCTTC.

The gene calls are TRBV13 and TRBJ2-3, with a possible D match to TRBD1 (6 bases). This CDR3 spans 14 amino acids. V was pared by 2 bases and J by 5 bases, with 11 bases between. Germline CDR1 reads PRHDT; CDR2 reads FYEKMQ (reference sequence). The DNA for the CDR3 is TGTGCCAGCAGCTTACCGACAGGAATAGATACGCAGTATTTT. This sequence encodes CASSLPTGIDTQYF.

Concerning this clone: Germline and junction disagree at one end, which may indicate a read error. CDR3 loop: CASSLGPSKDTQYF. The CDR3, as DNA: TGCGCCAGCAGCTTGGGGCCTAGCAAAGATACGCAGTATTTT. The rearrangement joins TRBV5-1 to TRBJ2-3; maybe TRBD2 (5 bases). This CDR3 region has 14 residues. Germline-derived CDR1 and CDR2 are SGHRS and YFSETQ. The full variable domain, with the rest looked up from reference TRBV5-1 and TRBJ2-3, is KAGVTQTPRYLIKTRGQQVTLSCSPISGHRSVSWYQQTPGQGLQFLFEYFSETQRNKGNFPGRFSGRQFSNSRSEMNVSTLELGDSALYLCASSLGPSKDTQYFGPGTRLTVL.

This chain connects TRBV24-1 to TRBJ2-1, with 9 bases fitting TRBD1. V shed 3 bases, J shed 7 bases, and the junction held 6 bases outside the gene matches. The CDR3 contains 15 residues. Per germline, CDR1 KGHDR and CDR2 SFDVKD. CDR3 sequence reads: CATSDHTGTGNEQFF. CDR3 nucleotides: TGTGCCACCAGTGATCACACCGGGACAGGGAATGAGCAGTTCTTC.